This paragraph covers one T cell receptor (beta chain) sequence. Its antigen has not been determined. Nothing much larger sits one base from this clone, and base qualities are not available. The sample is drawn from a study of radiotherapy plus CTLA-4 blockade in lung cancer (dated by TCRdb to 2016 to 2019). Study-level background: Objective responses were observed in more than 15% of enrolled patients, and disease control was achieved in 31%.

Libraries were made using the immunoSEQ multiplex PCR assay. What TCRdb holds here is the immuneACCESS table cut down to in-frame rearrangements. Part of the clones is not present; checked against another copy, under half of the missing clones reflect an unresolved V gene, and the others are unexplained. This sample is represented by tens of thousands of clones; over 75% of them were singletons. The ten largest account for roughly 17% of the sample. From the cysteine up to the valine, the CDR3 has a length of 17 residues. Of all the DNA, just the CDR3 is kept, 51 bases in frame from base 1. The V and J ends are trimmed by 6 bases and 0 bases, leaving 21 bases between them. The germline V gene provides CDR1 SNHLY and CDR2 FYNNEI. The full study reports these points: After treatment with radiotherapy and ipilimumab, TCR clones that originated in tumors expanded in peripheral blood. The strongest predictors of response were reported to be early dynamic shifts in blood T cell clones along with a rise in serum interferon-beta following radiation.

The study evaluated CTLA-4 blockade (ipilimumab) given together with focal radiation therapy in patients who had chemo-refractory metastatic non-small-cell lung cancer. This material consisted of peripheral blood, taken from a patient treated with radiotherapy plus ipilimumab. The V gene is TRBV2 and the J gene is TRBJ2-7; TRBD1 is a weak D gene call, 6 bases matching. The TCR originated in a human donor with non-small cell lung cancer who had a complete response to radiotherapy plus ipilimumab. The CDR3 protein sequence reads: CASSAFPGTQSSYEQYV. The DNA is TGTGCCAGCAGCGCTTTTCCCGGGACACAGAGCTCCTACGAGCAGTACGTC.